The T cell receptor (beta chain) described here comes from a study of human T cells and chemical hapten exposure. Overall study findings and caveats: Unchanged with DPC sensitization were TCRs above 1 in 1000 frequency.

TCRdb independently ran MiXCR on the RACE reads; one entry per CDR3 protein. Of roughly 56,000 distinct CDR3 sequences in the sample, roughly a tenth were seen once. This clonotype was observed a handful of times. Its antigen is unidentified. A junction end diverges from the germline sequence, so it may reflect a read error. The CDR3 runs to 17 residues. The germline V gene encodes CDR1 LGHNA and CDR2 YNFKEQ. The time point here: pre-sensitization, week 0. This sample's treatment: therapeutic diphenylcyclopropenone sensitization with weekly scalp DPC. Before extraction, the whole blood was not fractionated, and total RNA was taken from it.

This clonotype was sampled from a woman aged 25 to 39 with alopecia areata. Some clones in this sample may be carry-over from other donors' samples. This chain uses TRBV4-2 with TRBJ1-5; TRBD1 matches at 10 bases. The sequencing here drew on whole blood, taken in connection with sensitization to the hapten diphenylcyclopropenone (DPC). Here the CDR3 reads CASSQEGTGVSNQPRHF. CDR3 bases: TGTGCCAGCAGCCAAGAGGGGACAGGGGTTAGCAATCAGCCCCGGCATTTT.